The 16 T cell receptor beta chains presented below share a single source sample, sequenced in a study of blood T cells in healthy people across ages. A second PCR, run for roughly 7 to 11 cycles, used a sample-barcoded 5' primer plus a J-beta primer mix. TCRdb analysed the 5' RACE reads with MiXCR anew, one entry per CDR3 protein. The table includes approximately 1,000,000 distinct CDR3 sequences, 35% to 40% detected once. The specimen sequenced was blood. These receptors were obtained from a man between 18 and 29 years old in good health.

The chain links TRBV7-2 to TRBJ2-1, with TRBD2 matching over 9 bases. Per germline, CDR1 SGHTA and CDR2 FQGNSA. The V gene end was trimmed by 1 base and the J gene end by 4 bases; junction bases not matched to a gene: 8. This CDR3 region has 17 residues. CDR3 nucleotide sequence: TGTGCCAGCAGCTTAGGGTTGGCGGGGGGGCAATACAATGAGCAGTTCTTC. Its translation is CASSLGLAGGQYNEQFF.

CDR3 in amino acids: CSAKTSGGSTDTQYF. The DNA of the CDR3 is TGCAGTGCCAAGACTAGCGGGGGGAGCACAGATACGCAGTATTTT. The J gene is TRBJ2-3, the V gene TRBV20-1, with 13 positions matching TRBD2. The CDR3 runs to 15 residues. After removal of 6 bases from V and 0 bases from J, the junction contained 3 bases not matched to a gene. CDR1 and CDR2 (germline): DFQATT, SNEGSKA (reference sequence).

This clonotype was detected only a few times. V gene TRBV20-1 combines with J gene TRBJ2-3; D possibly corresponds to TRBD2 (6 bases). CDR1 is DFQATT and CDR2 is SNEGSKA in the germline V gene (reference sequence). With 4 bases removed from V and 3 bases from J, the gap between germline ends came to 14 bases. This CDR3 is built from 14 residues. The CDR3 is CSAIPGDRTDTQYF. CDR3 sequence (DNA): TGCAGTGCTATACCGGGAGATCGAACAGATACGCAGTATTTT.

This clonotype came up a few times. The V call is TRBV13, the J call TRBJ1-2, with unresolved D. The CDR3 is 15 residues long. Trimming shortened V by 5 bases and J by 7 bases, and 20 bases separated the two germline ends. Germline CDR1 PRHDT, CDR2 FYEKMQ (reference sequence). This CDR3 is CASSSRSVGGSGYTF. Written as DNA, the CDR3 is TGTGCCAGCAGCAGCCGTTCCGTGGGAGGGAGTGGCTACACCTTC.

This clonotype has just a few counts. V is TRBV4-1 and J is TRBJ2-3; 10 bases match TRBD2. The junction had 9 bases not matched to a gene; V was cut back by 2 bases and J by 4 bases. The CDR3 runs 17 residues. Germline-derived CDR1 and CDR2 are MGHRA and YSYEKL. The CDR3 region is CASSQIGSGGLADTQYF. CDR3 in DNA: TGCGCCAGCAGCCAAATTGGTAGCGGGGGGTTGGCAGATACGCAGTATTTT.

The rearrangement joins TRBV5-1 to TRBJ1-5; D is unclear. The CDR3 loop spans 16 amino acids. The germline gives CDR1 SGHRS, CDR2 YFSETQ. Trimming pared 1 base from V and 9 bases from J, leaving 20 bases between. CDR3 sequence reads: CASSLIGGIQKRPQHF. CDR3 bases: TGCGCCAGCAGCTTGATCGGCGGTATCCAGAAACGGCCCCAGCATTTT.

J is TRBJ1-2 and V is TRBV7-6; possible D gene TRBD1, 6 bases. This CDR3 is built from 16 residues. V was pared by 2 bases and J by 2 bases, with 15 bases between. The germline gives CDR1 SGHVS, CDR2 FNYEAQ. This CDR3 reads CASSLFVTGGNYGYTF. CDR3 DNA: TGTGCCAGCAGCTTATTCGTGACAGGCGGCAACTATGGCTACACCTTC.

V usage is TRBV18 and J usage is TRBJ1-1; D is uncertain. Trimming pared 3 bases from V and 4 bases from J, leaving 15 bases between. The CDR3 extends over 15 amino acids. The V gene's germline CDR1 is KGHSH and CDR2 LQKENI. DNA for the CDR3: TGTGCCAGCTCACCCGTGAGGGAAGCGCGCACTGAAGCTTTCTTT. Its protein is CASSPVREARTEAFF.

This clonotype was counted only a few times. CDR3 DNA: TGTGCCAGCAGCCGATCCAGGGGGGTCGATACGCAGTATTTT. It is translated as CASSRSRGVDTQYF. The genes are TRBV7-2 and TRBJ2-3, with D perhaps matching TRBD1 (7 bases). CDR1 is SGHTA, CDR2 FQGNSA, per germline. V lost 5 bases to trimming and J lost 6 bases, with 15 bases between them. This CDR3 is 14 amino acids long. Looking up the rest from reference TRBV7-2 and TRBJ2-3 gives the full variable domain: GAGVSQSPSNKVTEKGKDVELRCDPISGHTALYWYRQSLGQGLEFLIYFQGNSAPDKSGLPSDRFSAERTGGSVSTLTIQRTQQEDSAVYLCASSRSRGVDTQYFGPGTRLTVL.

Written as DNA, the CDR3 is TGCAGTGCTAGCGCTCCCCCCTCAGGGGCTGAAGCTTTCTTT. This sequence encodes CSASAPPSGAEAFF. V is TRBV20-1 and J is TRBJ1-1, with a tentative D call TRBD1 (6 bases). CDR1 DFQATT and CDR2 SNEGSKA come from the germline V gene (reference sequence). This CDR3 has 14 residues. V lost 3 bases to trimming and J lost 6 bases, with 17 bases between them.

J is TRBJ2-1 and V is TRBV7-2, with D perhaps matching TRBD1 or TRBD2 (6 bases each). V was pared by 8 bases and J by 0 bases, with 17 bases between. The CDR3 covers 16 residues. From germline, CDR1 is SGHTA and CDR2 FQGNSA. CDR3 nucleotide sequence: TGTGCCAGCGCCTTGCTAGGGGGGAGCTCCTACAATGAGCAGTTCTTC. Translated, it gives CASALLGGSSYNEQFF.

This chain links TRBV6-5 with TRBJ1-1; D perhaps matches TRBD1 (5 bases). CDR1 is MNHEY and CDR2 is SVGAGI in the germline V gene. This CDR3 has 14 residues. Trimming removed 5 bases from V and 1 base from J, with 11 bases in between. The CDR3 coding sequence is TGTGCCAGCAGTGGCGGGGACCGGAACACTGAAGCTTTCTTT. Its translation: CASSGGDRNTEAFF.

With regard to this clonotype: Just one base apart from a much larger clone, this may be a read error. In DNA form, the CDR3 reads TGTGCCAGCAGACAGGGGTGTGGCTACACCTTC. It specifies CASRQGCGYTF. The rearrangement uses TRBV25-1 and TRBJ1-2; 7 nucleotides line up with TRBD1. V was clipped by 6 bases and J by 7 bases; unmatched bases: 2. The CDR3 has 11 amino acids. Germline V gene lookup returns CDR1 MGHDK and CDR2 SYGVNS.

This chain connects TRBV7-9 to TRBJ2-3; D gene uncertain. Trimming cost V 5 bases and J 1 base, with 10 bases left between them. Per germline, CDR1 SEHNR and CDR2 FQNEAQ (reference sequence). CDR3 length: 14 amino acids. The CDR3 region is CASSVAQGTDTQYF. The CDR3 DNA reads as TGTGCCAGCAGCGTTGCCCAGGGCACAGATACGCAGTATTTT.

This clonotype has just a few counts. This rearrangement joins TRBV20-1 to TRBJ1-2, with a weak D call TRBD1 (5 bases). Germline V gene sequence: CDR1 DFQATT, CDR2 SNEGSKA (reference sequence). Trimming took 3 bases from V and 3 from J, leaving 11 bases between them. The CDR3 consists of 13 residues. CDR3 nucleotide sequence: TGCAGTGCTAGCGGGGGGTTAGACTATGGCTACACCTTC. Translation: CSASGGLDYGYTF.

V gene TRBV24-1 combines with J gene TRBJ2-1; possible D gene TRBD1, 6 bases. V dropped 4 bases and J dropped 12 bases, with 18 bases sitting between them. In germline, CDR1 is KGHDR, CDR2 SFDVKD. The CDR3 extends over 14 amino acids. The CDR3 spells CATSDTGTILTQFF. The CDR3 DNA reads TGTGCCACCAGTGACACCGGGACAATTTTAACGCAGTTCTTC.